A selection of T cell receptor beta chains follows, all from one sample in a study of cytomegalovirus exposure and HLA in healthy donors. Libraries were prepared by immunoSEQ multiplex PCR; TCRdb keeps only in-frame clonotypes and omits some of them. The sample has tens of thousands of clones, roughly 80% seen once. The sequencing input was PBMCs. The receptors were sampled from a male donor in good health and CMV-seronegative. Both conserved end residues are part of each CDR3. D genes are given only for firm matches. Expanded clones get a size class; other rows say once, few or many, or leave the size out.

>TRBJ1-3|TRBV27|NA|NA
TGTGCCAGCAGTTTATCGAGACACTCTGGAAACACCATATATTTT
CASSLSRHSGNTIYF
>TRBJ2-7|TRBV6-6|NA|TRBD1
TGTGCCAGCACCGAGGGACAGGGCTACCACGAGCAGTACTTC
CASTEGQGYHEQYF
>TRBJ2-3|TRBV7-9|NA|NA
TGTGCCAGCAGCCGATGGACGGGAAGCACAGATACGCAGTATTTT
CASSRWTGSTDTQYF
>TRBJ2-7|TRBV29-1|NA|TRBD2
TGCAGCGTTGCGGGACTAGCTCTGAGCTCCTACGAGCAGTACTTC
CSVAGLALSSYEQYF
>TRBJ2-7|TRBV11-2|NA|TRBD2
TGTGCCAGCAGCTTACCGAGACTAGCGGGAGTGAGGGAGCAGTACTTC
CASSLPRLAGVREQYF
>TRBJ2-2|TRBV28|NA|NA
TGTGCCAGCCAAAAAACCGGGGAGCTGTTTTTT
CASQKTGELFF
>TRBJ2-7|TRBV6-5|NA|NA
TGTGCCAGCACCAGGGGGGCCACCTACGAGCAGTACTTC
CASTRGATYEQYF
>TRBJ1-1|TRBV21-1|NA|NA
TGTGCCAGCAGCAAAGGCCCAGTCGGACAGCCGGACTGGAACACTGAAGCTTTCTTT
CASSKGPVGQPDWNTEAFF
>TRBJ2-6|TRBV11-2|NA|NA
TGTGCCAGCAGCCTTCGGGACACTTTCTCTGGGGCCAACGTCCTGACTTTC
CASSLRDTFSGANVLTF
>TRBJ2-7|TRBV5-6|NA|NA
TGTGCCAGCAGCACGCTCCCCGGGAGCTACGAGCAGTACTTC
CASSTLPGSYEQYF
>TRBJ2-3|TRBV2|NA|TRBD1
TGTGCCAGCAGGGACAGGGGGTTGATAGATACGCAGTATTTT
CASRDRGLIDTQYF
>TRBJ2-1|TRBV19|few|TRBD1
TGTGCCAGTTCTGCCAACCGGGACAGGGGTTTGTATGAGCAGTTCTTC
CASSANRDRGLYEQFF
>TRBJ1-2|TRBV5-1|NA|TRBD1
TGCGCCAGCAGCTTGGGACAGGGCTACTATGGCTACACCTTC
CASSLGQGYYGYTF
>TRBJ2-7|TRBV5-1|NA|NA
TGCGCCAGCAGAAAGACAGACTCCTACGAGCAGTACTTC
CASRKTDSYEQYF
>TRBJ2-1|TRBV9|NA|NA
TGTGCCAGCAGCGTAGCTACCGCGGGGGCATACAATGAGCAGTTCTTC
CASSVATAGAYNEQFF
>TRBJ2-1|TRBV6-5|NA|TRBD1
TGTGCCAGCAGTTCCGGAGGACAGGGGAATGAGCAGTTCTTC
CASSSGGQGNEQFF
>TRBJ2-4|TRBV18|NA|NA
TGTGCCAGCTCATCCGGGTTACCGGACAGTCAGTACTTC
CASSSGLPDSQYF
>TRBJ1-1|TRBV30|NA|TRBD1
TGTGCCGGAGGACAGGATTACACTGAAGCTTTCTTT
CAGGQDYTEAFF
>TRBJ2-5|TRBV7-2|NA|TRBD1
TGTGCCAGCAGCCCAAACGGGGCAGGGGGACAAGAGACCCAGTACTTC
CASSPNGAGGQETQYF
>TRBJ2-3|TRBV7-6|NA|TRBD2
TGTGCCAGCAGCTTATCTAGCGGGAGTCAAACGGATACGCAGTATTTT
CASSLSSGSQTDTQYF
>TRBJ1-3|TRBV5-5|medium-sized|NA
TGTGCCAGCAGCTTGACGGCGGACACCATATATTTT
CASSLTADTIYF
>TRBJ2-1|TRBV20-1|NA|NA
TGCAGTGCTAGACGGGAAGTTGGGCAGTTCTTC
CSARREVGQFF
>TRBJ1-6|TRBV4-3|NA|TRBD1
TGCGCCAGCAGCCCGGGACAGGGGAATTCACCCCTCCACTTT
CASSPGQGNSPLHF
>TRBJ1-6|TRBV7-9|NA|NA
TGTGCCAGCAGCCCAGGGTGGGCAGATTCACCCCTCCACTTT
CASSPGWADSPLHF
>TRBJ1-2|TRBV6-6|NA|NA
TGTGCCAGCAGACCCGGGGGGTCGGACTATGGCTACACCTTC
CASRPGGSDYGYTF
>TRBJ1-3|TRBV6-6|NA|NA
TGTGCCAGCAGCAGAAGCTCTGGAAACACCATATATTTT
CASSRSSGNTIYF
>TRBJ1-4|TRBV6-6|few|NA
TGTGCCAGCAGAATGGACAACTGGCTGTTTTTT
CASRMDNWLFF
>TRBJ1-5|TRBV28|NA|NA
TGTGCCAGTAGGGGGAACAATCAGCCCCAGCATTTT
CASRGNNQPQHF
>TRBJ2-5|TRBV7-2|NA|NA
TGTGCCAGCAGCCCCAACGGGGGCCAAGAGACCCAGTACTTC
CASSPNGGQETQYF
>TRBJ2-7|TRBV4-3|NA|TRBD2
TGCGCCAGCAGCCAGGGCGGGGGAACCTACGAGCAGTACTTC
CASSQGGGTYEQYF
>TRBJ1-1|TRBV7-2|few|NA
TGTGCCAGCAGCTTTTACAGGAACACTGAAGCTTTCTTT
CASSFYRNTEAFF
>TRBJ2-2|TRBV18|NA|NA
TGTGCCAGCTCACCACTCAGATCCGGGGAGCTGTTTTTT
CASSPLRSGELFF
>TRBJ1-3|TRBV6-1|few|NA
TGTGCCAGCAGTGAATATGATGTCATGGGCAGCTCTGGAAACACCATATATTTT
CASSEYDVMGSSGNTIYF
>TRBJ1-4|TRBV4-2|NA|TRBD1
TGTGCCAGCAGCCAAAACAGGGGAGAGACTAATGAAAAACTGTTTTTT
CASSQNRGETNEKLFF
>TRBJ2-7|TRBV5-6|NA|TRBD1
TGTGCCAGCAGCTTAAACAGGGGGCTGAGCGAGCAGTACTTC
CASSLNRGLSEQYF
>TRBJ1-2|TRBV27|once|NA
TGTGCCAGCAGTCCTTGGGGCTTAAGGGGGTATGGCTACACCTTC
CASSPWGLRGYGYTF
>TRBJ1-2|TRBV15|NA|TRBD1
TGTGCCACCCTCCACCTAAGGCAGGGGGACAGCTATGGCTACACCTTC
CATLHLRQGDSYGYTF
>TRBJ1-2|TRBV10-3|few|NA
TGTGCCATCAGTGAACGGGAAGATGGCTACACCTTC
CAISEREDGYTF
>TRBJ1-1|TRBV7-3|once|NA
TGTGCCAGCAGCCTCAGGGGTGACACTGAAGCTTTCTTT
CASSLRGDTEAFF
>TRBJ2-4|TRBV9|NA|TRBD1
TGTGCCAGCAGCCCGCTGTTAAACTCCGGGACAGGGGGCATTCAGTACTTC
CASSPLLNSGTGGIQYF
>TRBJ2-7|TRBV9|NA|NA
TGTGCCAGCAGCTCCCGTCGCCAGGGCCAATACGAGCAGTACTTC
CASSSRRQGQYEQYF
>TRBJ1-2|TRBV6-6|once|TRBD1
TGTGCCACTTCCGGACAGGGGAAGAACTATGGCTACACCTTC
CATSGQGKNYGYTF
>TRBJ2-7|TRBV13|once|TRBD2
TGTGCCAGCAGCGTATGGATAGCGGGAGGCTACTACGAGCAGTACTTC
CASSVWIAGGYYEQYF
>TRBJ2-3|TRBV19|few|TRBD2
TGTGCCAGTAGTATAGCGTCGGGGGGAAGCACAGATACGCAGTATTTT
CASSIASGGSTDTQYF
>TRBJ1-5|TRBV19|NA|TRBD1
TGTGCCAGTAGACGCGACAGGGATCAGCCCCAGCATTTT
CASRRDRDQPQHF
>TRBJ2-3|TRBV7-2|medium-sized|TRBD1
TGTGCCAGCAGCCCAAACAGGGGAAGCACAGATACGCAGTATTTT
CASSPNRGSTDTQYF
>TRBJ1-2|TRBV7-2|few|TRBD1
TGTGCCAGCATCCGGGCAGGGGGCGCCGGGGGCTACACCTTC
CASIRAGGAGGYTF
>TRBJ1-2|TRBV2|NA|NA
TGTGCCAGCACGGAGGCAGCCACTAACTATGGCTACACCTTC
CASTEAATNYGYTF
>TRBJ2-7|TRBV19|NA|NA
TGTGCCAGTAGTATGACAAATGGGCCCTACGAGCAGTACTTC
CASSMTNGPYEQYF
>TRBJ1-6|TRBV11-2|few|TRBD1
TGTGCCAGCAGCTTTAGTAGCTGGGACAGCCGTTATAATTCACCCCTCCACTTT
CASSFSSWDSRYNSPLHF